These T cell receptor beta chains were read from a single sample in a study of T and B cells in COVID-19 patients. TCRdb ran MiXCR on the multiplex PCR reads and lists one entry per CDR3 protein. Among under 7,000 distinct CDR3 sequences, 25% to 30% were seen once, and the ten largest hold 20%. The material sequenced was blood. All receptors derive from a human donor with active COVID-19. CDR3s include the opening cysteine and the closing phenylalanine or tryptophan. A D gene is named only where the DNA matches it firmly. The size of a clone is reported for some rows only, either as once, few or many, or as a class for expanded clones.

clone_size	v_call	d_call	j_call	cdr3_aa	cdr3_nt
few	TRBV10-2	NA	TRBJ2-5	CASRGAGQETQYF	TGCGCCAGCAGGGGGGCGGGCCAAGAGACCCAGTACTTC
once	TRBV27	NA	TRBJ1-5	CASLLPGDNQPQHF	TGTGCCAGCCTACTCCCGGGCGACAATCAGCCCCAGCATTTT
NA	TRBV5-1	NA	TRBJ2-7	CASSLAGNSYEQYF	TGCGCCAGCAGCTTGGCCGGGAACTCCTACGAGCAGTACTTC
NA	TRBV7-2	NA	TRBJ1-1	CASRPEEGGEGNTEAFF	TGTGCCAGCAGACCCGAGGAGGGGGGCGAGGGTAACACTGAAGCTTTCTTT
many	TRBV6-5	NA	TRBJ1-2	CASSYGSQTNYGYTF	TGTGCCAGCAGTTATGGCAGCCAGACTAACTATGGCTACACCTTC
few	TRBV15	TRBD1	TRBJ1-1	CATSGNRQGGTEAFF	TGTGCCACCAGCGGAAATCGACAGGGTGGCACTGAAGCTTTCTTT
few	TRBV7-9	TRBD1	TRBJ1-2	CASSLTTGGGYTF	TGTGCCAGCAGCTTAACCACAGGGGGCGGCTACACCTTC
medium-sized	TRBV19	NA	TRBJ2-1	CASSIDLFPNEQFF	TGTGCCAGTAGTATAGATCTCTTCCCGAATGAGCAGTTCTTC
medium-sized	TRBV18	TRBD1	TRBJ2-1	CASFPRTGAVNEQFF	TGTGCCAGCTTCCCTCGGACAGGGGCGGTCAATGAGCAGTTCTTC
medium-sized	TRBV30	NA	TRBJ2-2	CAWHKSPGQENTGELFF	TGTGCCTGGCATAAAAGTCCAGGACAAGAGAACACCGGGGAGCTGTTTTTT
NA	TRBV29-1	NA	TRBJ2-1	CSVGGGGPPLYEQFF	TGCAGCGTAGGCGGCGGGGGCCCCCCCTTGTATGAGCAGTTCTTC
few	TRBV6-6	NA	TRBJ2-7	CASSYRGGYEQYF	TGTGCCAGCAGTTACAGGGGTGGCTACGAGCAGTACTTC
NA	TRBV25-1	NA	TRBJ1-1	CASSGLNTEAFF	TGTGCCAGCAGTGGATTGAACACTGAAGCTTTCTTT
NA	TRBV10-1	TRBD1	TRBJ2-7	CASSGTGNEQYF	TGCGCCAGCAGTGGGACAGGGAACGAGCAGTACTTC
medium-sized	TRBV19	TRBD1	TRBJ1-5	CASNDRGYQPQHF	TGTGCCAGTAATGACAGGGGCTACCAGCCCCAGCATTTT
few	TRBV20-1	NA	TRBJ2-7	CSAGRNEQYF	TGCAGTGCTGGCAGGAACGAGCAGTACTTC
medium-sized	TRBV5-5	NA	TRBJ2-7	CASSWDPDGSYEQYF	TGTGCCAGCAGCTGGGATCCGGACGGATCCTACGAGCAGTACTTC
medium-sized	TRBV5-4	TRBD1	TRBJ2-7	CASSLAGGQGDEQYF	TGTGCCAGCAGCTTGGCCGGAGGACAGGGCGACGAGCAGTACTTC
medium-sized	TRBV29-1	NA	TRBJ2-3	CSVYRGGASDTQYF	TGCAGCGTCTATAGGGGGGGGGCCTCAGATACGCAGTATTTT
NA	TRBV19	TRBD2	TRBJ2-2	CASSLRTSGRVLGIRELFF	TGTGCCAGTAGTCTCCGGACTAGCGGGAGGGTATTGGGTATCCGGGAGCTGTTTTTT
NA	TRBV11-2	TRBD2	TRBJ2-1	CASSFSLPRSPSGRGGNEQFF	TGTGCCAGCAGCTTTAGCTTACCCCGGTCTCCTAGCGGGAGGGGCGGGAATGAGCAGTTCTTC
many	TRBV24-1	TRBD1	TRBJ2-3	CATSDSGQGRTDTQYF	TGTGCCACCAGTGATTCGGGACAGGGACGCACAGATACGCAGTATTTT
many	TRBV6-1	NA	TRBJ2-7	CASSDYEQYF	TGTGCCAGCAGTGATTACGAGCAGTACTTC
few	TRBV7-2	TRBD2	TRBJ2-7	CASSLLGLAGGSYEQYF	TGTGCCAGCAGCCTATTGGGACTAGCGGGAGGATCCTACGAGCAGTACTTC
few	TRBV7-9	NA	TRBJ2-7	CASSLAVREQYF	TGTGCCAGCAGCTTAGCGGTCAGAGAGCAGTACTTC
few	TRBV5-1	NA	TRBJ1-1	CASSSTDTRNTEAFF	TGCGCCAGCAGCTCAACGGACACCAGGAACACTGAAGCTTTCTTT
few	TRBV10-3	NA	TRBJ1-1	CASWSQEETEAFF	TGTGCCTCATGGAGCCAAGAGGAGACTGAAGCTTTCTTT
NA	TRBV19	TRBD1	TRBJ2-1	CASSSGQGTYNEQFF	TGTGCCAGTAGCAGCGGACAGGGAACCTACAATGAGCAGTTCTTC
NA	TRBV5-1	TRBD1	TRBJ1-4	CASSAGQINEKLFF	TGCGCCAGCAGCGCGGGACAGATTAATGAAAAACTGTTTTTT
few	TRBV10-3	NA	TRBJ1-4	CAISESVAGGGKLFF	TGTGCCATCAGTGAGTCGGTGGCTGGAGGTGGAAAACTGTTTTTT
medium-sized	TRBV6-5	NA	TRBJ2-2	CASSYPETGELFF	TGTGCCAGCAGTTACCCGGAAACCGGGGAGCTGTTTTTT
many	TRBV7-6	TRBD1	TRBJ1-2	CASSLNRGGDGYTF	TGTGCCAGCAGCTTAAACAGGGGTGGGGATGGCTACACCTTC
few	TRBV5-4	NA	TRBJ1-1	CASGRRGIDTEAFF	TGTGCCAGCGGGAGGAGAGGGATTGACACTGAAGCTTTCTTT
many	TRBV12-3/TRBV12-4	NA	TRBJ1-2	CASRPQGGYGYTF	TGTGCCAGCAGGCCCCAGGGAGGGTATGGCTACACCTTC
NA	TRBV5-1	NA	TRBJ2-1	CASSPDGSSYNEQFF	TGCGCCAGCAGCCCTGACGGGAGCTCCTACAATGAGCAGTTCTTC
few	TRBV10-3	TRBD2	TRBJ2-7	CAISAGLAAYEQYF	TGTGCCATCAGCGCCGGACTAGCGGCCTACGAGCAGTACTTC
many	TRBV5-1	NA	TRBJ2-2	CASSPGTSGTGELFF	TGCGCCAGCAGCCCGGGGACCTCGGGGACCGGGGAGCTGTTTTTT
few	TRBV6-2/TRBV6-3	NA	TRBJ1-2	CASSSIFPTNYGYTF	TGTGCCAGCAGTTCCATCTTCCCCACTAACTATGGCTACACCTTC
medium-sized	TRBV6-1	NA	TRBJ2-7	CASTRSGTPALFEQYF	TGTGCCAGCACCCGCTCCGGGACACCGGCGCTTTTCGAGCAGTACTTC
many	TRBV12-3/TRBV12-4	TRBD1	TRBJ1-3	CASSLRDRGNTIYF	TGTGCCAGCAGTCTCCGGGACAGAGGAAACACCATATATTTT
NA	TRBV7-2	TRBD1	TRBJ1-1	CASSFAGTGAEAFF	TGTGCCAGCAGCTTCGCCGGGACAGGGGCTGAAGCTTTCTTT
NA	TRBV24-1	TRBD2	TRBJ2-5	CATSSGVFGETQYF	TGTGCCACCAGTAGCGGGGTGTTTGGGGAGACCCAGTACTTC
once	TRBV5-1	NA	TRBJ1-2	CASSLGAQGTNYGYTF	TGCGCCAGCAGCTTGGGGGCACAGGGTACTAACTATGGCTACACCTTC
many	TRBV5-1	NA	TRBJ2-2	CASSSQGRDWELFF	TGCGCCAGCAGCTCACAAGGCAGGGATTGGGAGCTGTTTTTT
NA	TRBV9	NA	TRBJ2-3	CASSYLGASTDTQYF	TGTGCCAGCAGTTACCTCGGGGCAAGCACAGATACGCAGTATTTT
medium-sized	TRBV30	NA	TRBJ2-5	CAWSVSPQGTQYF	TGTGCCTGGAGTGTATCTCCGCAAGGGACCCAGTACTTC
NA	TRBV7-2	TRBD2	TRBJ2-1	CASSHQSAGAFYNEQFF	TGTGCCAGCAGCCATCAGTCGGCGGGAGCTTTCTACAATGAGCAGTTCTTC
once	TRBV20-1	NA	TRBJ2-3	CSARAGGTDTQYF	TGCAGTGCTAGAGCAGGGGGCACAGATACGCAGTATTTT
medium-sized	TRBV19	NA	TRBJ1-4	CASTKQTPNEKLFF	TGTGCCAGTACCAAACAGACCCCTAATGAAAAACTGTTTTTT
medium-sized	TRBV6-2/TRBV6-3	NA	TRBJ2-2	CASTGGSGAGELFF	TGTGCCAGCACGGGTGGCAGTGGGGCCGGGGAGCTGTTTTTT
few	TRBV20-1	TRBD2	TRBJ2-3	CSATGTSGDTQYF	TGCAGTGCCACCGGGACTAGCGGAGATACGCAGTATTTT
medium-sized	TRBV29-1	TRBD1	TRBJ1-4	CSGATGLYEKLFF	TGCAGCGGGGCGACAGGGTTGTATGAAAAACTGTTTTTT
medium-sized	TRBV29-1	NA	TRBJ2-1	CSVTETATYNEQFF	TGCAGCGTCACAGAGACAGCCACCTACAATGAGCAGTTCTTC
many	TRBV7-6	NA	TRBJ2-1	CASSQSFADSQVYNEQFF	TGTGCCAGCAGCCAATCCTTTGCGGACAGCCAAGTTTACAATGAGCAGTTCTTC
NA	TRBV10-3	NA	TRBJ1-6	CAISESSYNSPLHF	TGTGCCATCAGTGAGAGCTCCTATAATTCACCCCTCCACTTT
medium-sized	TRBV5-1	NA	TRBJ2-7	CASSSSSGLAYEQYF	TGCGCCAGCAGCTCCTCCTCGGGACTCGCCTACGAGCAGTACTTC